Shown below are 16 T cell receptor beta chains from a single sample sequenced in a study of cytomegalovirus exposure and HLA in healthy donors. Researchers ran the PCR with 60 Vbeta and 13 Jbeta primers. Repertoires were generated with immunoSEQ multiplex PCR, while TCRdb's copy carries only in-frame clones and drops some. This table has about 200,000 clones, around four fifths appearing once. The sequenced material came from PBMCs. The receptor set was obtained from a woman aged 40 to 55 in good health and CMV-seronegative.

The chain has TRBV25-1 and TRBJ2-4; 9 bases are shared with TRBD1. This CDR3 has 15 residues. Germline V CDR1 and CDR2: MGHDK, SYGVNS. The V gene end was trimmed by 3 bases and the J gene end by 7 bases; junction bases not matched to a gene: 7. This CDR3 reads CASSEETGTGNIQYF. DNA of the CDR3: TGTGCCAGCAGTGAGGAAACCGGGACAGGGAACATTCAGTACTTC.

The chain uses TRBV6-5 and TRBJ2-7; perhaps TRBD1 as D (6 bases). The germline V gene encodes CDR1 MNHEY and CDR2 SVGAGI. Trimming took off 5 bases at V and 0 bases at J, with 11 bases between the two ends. This CDR3 is built from 14 residues. The DNA of the CDR3 is TGTGCCAGCAGTGCGACAGGACACTCCTACGAGCAGTACTTC. Its translation is CASSATGHSYEQYF.

The chain has TRBV5-1 and TRBJ2-7; D is uncertain. The CDR3 sequence is 14 residues long. Trimming took off 0 bases at V and 4 bases at J, with 11 bases between the two ends. Germline CDR1 SGHRS, CDR2 YFSETQ. The CDR3 loop reads CASSLATGGYEQYF. The CDR3 DNA is TGCGCCAGCAGCTTGGCCACGGGTGGGTACGAGCAGTACTTC.

J is TRBJ2-7 and V is TRBV27; TRBD1 aligns across 11 bases. Germline CDR1 MNHEY, CDR2 SMNVEV (reference sequence). This CDR3 has 16 residues. Trimming took 0 bases from V and 3 from J; bases not matched to a gene: 4. CDR3 sequence reads: CASSLSVGQGDYEQYF. The CDR3 region has the DNA TGTGCCAGCAGTTTATCTGTGGGACAGGGGGACTACGAGCAGTACTTC.

Worth noting for this clone: Different DNA sequences within this sample yield the same CDR3. V and J are TRBV30 and TRBJ2-1; possibly TRBD2 for D (5 bases). CDR3 length: 14 amino acids. Germline lookup yields CDR1 GTSNPN and CDR2 SVGIG (reference sequence). V lost 2 bases to trimming and J lost 9 bases, with 17 bases between them. The CDR3 is CAWSTAALLGEQFF. The CDR3 nucleotides are TGTGCCTGGAGTACAGCGGCCCTCTTAGGTGAGCAGTTCTTC.

This rearrangement joins TRBV5-6 to TRBJ2-7; 7 bases are shared with TRBD2. This CDR3 has 15 amino acids. Germline lookup yields CDR1 SGHDT and CDR2 YYEEEE. V gave up 4 bases and J gave up 1 base; unmatched junction bases: 8. The CDR3 region is CASSRPSGKSYEQYF. CDR3 nucleotides: TGTGCCAGCAGCCGACCCAGCGGGAAATCCTACGAGCAGTACTTC.

This clone showed up just a few times. This chain joins TRBV10-1 and TRBJ2-1; 7 nucleotides agree with TRBD2. The CDR3 length is 17 residues. The germline V gene encodes CDR1 WNHNN and CDR2 SYGVQD (reference sequence). The ends lost 3 bases at V and 6 bases at J; junction bases unmatched: 14. For the CDR3, the DNA is TGCGCCAGCAGTGACTCTGGCTGGGGAGGGCAGTTCAATGAGCAGTTCTTC. Translation: CASSDSGWGGQFNEQFF.

V usage is TRBV6-5 and J usage is TRBJ2-7; the D gene is possibly TRBD2 (5 bases). Germline CDR1 MNHEY, CDR2 SVGAGI. The CDR3 extends over 14 amino acids. The V end lost 7 bases, the J end lost 2 bases, and 15 bases lay between the germline ends. CDR3 amino acids: CASKRRIATYEQYF. For the CDR3, the DNA is TGTGCCAGCAAACGTAGAATAGCGACCTACGAGCAGTACTTC.

Concerning this clone: This sample also contains other DNA sequences that code for the same CDR3. The rearrangement uses TRBV5-1 and TRBJ1-4, with TRBD1 identical over 7 bases. CDR3 length equals 18 residues. J was trimmed by 3 bases and V by 4 bases; bases with no gene match: 15. CDR1 and CDR2 from the germline V gene are SGHRS and YFSETQ. The CDR3 region is CASSLGASGGHANEKLFF. CDR3 in DNA: TGCGCCAGCAGCCTTGGCGCGTCAGGGGGTCATGCTAATGAAAAACTGTTTTTT.

This sequence joins TRBV30 and TRBJ2-1, with 9 bases identical to TRBD2. Germline CDR1 and CDR2: GTSNPN and SVGIG (reference sequence). The CDR3 is 15 residues long. The V segment lost 5 bases and the J segment 5 bases; nucleotides outside the gene matches: 10. In DNA, the CDR3 is TGTGCCTGGGAACCCCTAGCGGGATTCAACAATGAGCAGTTCTTC. Translation: CAWEPLAGFNNEQFF.

This chain connects TRBV5-1 to TRBJ2-7; 7 bases fit TRBD1. The CDR3 sequence is 14 residues long. Per the germline V gene, CDR1 is SGHRS and CDR2 is YFSETQ. The V gene end was trimmed by 4 bases and the J gene end by 6 bases; junction bases not matched to a gene: 10. CDR3 in DNA: TGCGCCAGCAGCAAAGGACAGGATGGGAGCGAGCAGTACTTC. Translating gives CASSKGQDGSEQYF.

This sequence joins TRBV6-5 and TRBJ2-7; 10 bases agree with TRBD2. This CDR3 has 16 amino acids. V lost 4 bases and J lost 0; bases outside the gene matches: 6. The germline V gene has CDR1 MNHEY and CDR2 SVGAGI. CDR3 DNA sequence: TGTGCCAGCAGTTTTTTAGCGGGAGGTCGCTCCTACGAGCAGTACTTC. It translates to CASSFLAGGRSYEQYF.

This clone showed up just once. The chain has TRBV5-6 and TRBJ2-6; D is unclear. The CDR3 has 15 amino acids. Germline assignment: CDR1 SGHDT and CDR2 YYEEEE. V lost 1 base, J lost 0 bases, and 5 bases lay in between. The CDR3 loop reads CASSLRSSGANVLTF. CDR3 nucleotides: TGTGCCAGCAGCTTGCGGTCCTCTGGGGCCAACGTCCTGACTTTC. Using reference TRBV5-6 and TRBJ2-6 for the parts outside the CDR3, the full variable domain is DAGVTQSPTHLIKTRGQQVTLRCSPKSGHDTVSWYQQALGQGPQFIFQYYEEEERQRGNFPDRFSGHQFPNYSSELNVNALLLGDSALYLCASSLRSSGANVLTFGAGSRLTVL.

This sequence joins TRBV19 and TRBJ2-1; D possibly corresponds to TRBD2 (5 bases). Per germline, CDR1 LNHDA and CDR2 SQIVND (reference sequence). This CDR3 has 15 amino acids. The V gene lost 3 bases and the J gene lost 0 bases, with 9 bases spanning the gap. The CDR3 here is CASSMDSSSYNEQFF. As DNA, the CDR3 is TGTGCCAGTAGTATGGACTCGAGCTCCTACAATGAGCAGTTCTTC.

The chain couples TRBV27 to TRBJ1-1, with D possibly TRBD1 on 6 matching bases. The V and J ends lost 4 bases and 1 base respectively, with 19 bases between them. From germline, CDR1 is MNHEY and CDR2 SMNVEV (reference sequence). The CDR3 runs to 17 residues. CDR3 region: CASSWGHSPTRNTEAFF. CDR3 nucleotides: TGTGCCAGCAGTTGGGGACACTCCCCTACGAGGAACACTGAAGCTTTCTTT.

On this clone: A read error may produce the germline difference seen at one junction end. CDR3 DNA sequence: TGTGCCAGTATTGGGGCGAGGCCCCAACTCTTC. It translates to CASIGARPQLF. The chain couples TRBV19 to TRBJ2-1, with D tentatively TRBD1 (5 bases). Germline CDR1 is LNHDA and CDR2 is SQIVND (reference sequence). This CDR3 has 11 amino acids.